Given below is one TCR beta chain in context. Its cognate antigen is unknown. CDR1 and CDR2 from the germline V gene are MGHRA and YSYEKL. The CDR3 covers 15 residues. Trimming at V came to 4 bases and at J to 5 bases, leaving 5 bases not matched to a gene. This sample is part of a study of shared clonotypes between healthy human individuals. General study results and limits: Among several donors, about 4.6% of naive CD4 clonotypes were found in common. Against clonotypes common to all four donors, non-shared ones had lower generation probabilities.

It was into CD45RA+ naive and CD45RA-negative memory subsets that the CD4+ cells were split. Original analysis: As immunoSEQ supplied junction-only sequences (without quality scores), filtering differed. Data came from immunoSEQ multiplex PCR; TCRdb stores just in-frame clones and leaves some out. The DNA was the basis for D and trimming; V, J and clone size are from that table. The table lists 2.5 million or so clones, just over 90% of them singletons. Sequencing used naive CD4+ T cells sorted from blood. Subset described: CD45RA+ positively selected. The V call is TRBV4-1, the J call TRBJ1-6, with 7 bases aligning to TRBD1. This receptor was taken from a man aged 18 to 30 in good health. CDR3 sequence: CASSRGTGDNSPLHF. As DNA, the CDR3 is TGCGCCAGCAGCCGAGGAACAGGGGATAATTCACCCCTCCACTTT.